The 14 T cell receptor beta chains below all came from one sample that was sequenced in a study of control samples from healthy donors and cancer patients. Measured with immunoSEQ multiplex PCR; TCRdb has only the in-frame clones, and not every one. Of about 100,000 clones in the sample, less than 90% were seen once. Sequences were obtained from blood. Receptor source: a woman aged 45-59 years in good health.

This rearrangement joins TRBV5-6 to TRBJ1-6; D gene unclear. The CDR3 runs to 13 residues. CDR1 and CDR2 (germline): SGHDT, YYEEEE. V was cut by 0 bases and J by 10 bases, with 8 bases left in between. CDR3 DNA sequence: TGTGCCAGCAGCTTGGTTACCCCGTCACCCCTCCACTTT. Amino acid sequence: CASSLVTPSPLHF.

The chain couples TRBV18 to TRBJ1-1; D gene uncertain. The CDR3 runs 13 residues. Trimming pared 3 bases from V and 8 bases from J, leaving 13 bases between. Per the germline V gene, CDR1 is KGHSH and CDR2 is LQKENI. CDR3 DNA: TGTGCCAGCTCACCTCCCCCTACGGGGGAAGCTTTCTTT. Translated: CASSPPPTGEAFF. Complete variable domain (other parts from reference TRBV18 and TRBJ1-1): NAGVMQNPRHLVRRRGQEARLRCSPMKGHSHVYWYRQLPEEGLKFMVYLQKENIIDESGMPKERFSAEFPKEGPSILRIQQVVRGDSAAYFCASSPPPTGEAFFGQGTRLTVV.

The rearrangement links TRBV4-2 to TRBJ2-1, with 9 bases aligning to TRBD2. The V segment lost 0 bases and the J segment 6 bases; nucleotides outside the gene matches: 9. CDR1 and CDR2 from the germline V gene are LGHNA and YNFKEQ. The length of the CDR3 is 17 residues. CDR3: CASSQELAGSLRNEQFF. The CDR3, as DNA: TGTGCCAGCAGCCAAGAGCTAGCGGGATCACTCCGCAATGAGCAGTTCTTC.

This clone is a singleton in its sample. V and J are TRBV29-1 and TRBJ1-2; 7 nucleotides align to TRBD1. Germline assignment: CDR1 SQVTM and CDR2 ANQGSEA. Unmatched junction bases numbered 9, after V lost 3 bases and J lost 2 bases. The CDR3 covers 15 residues. CDR3 residues: CSVDREGALNYGYTF. The CDR3 coding sequence is TGCAGCGTTGACCGTGAGGGGGCCTTAAACTATGGCTACACCTTC.

This chain joins TRBV4-3 and TRBJ2-1; 12 bases agree with TRBD2. V was clipped by 3 bases and J by 8 bases; unmatched bases: 8. This CDR3 contains 16 residues. The germline gives CDR1 LGHNA, CDR2 YSLEER. CDR3 DNA: TGCGCCAGCAGCCAGTCACTAGCGGGAGGATCCGATGAGCAGTTCTTC. This translates into CASSQSLAGGSDEQFF.

The chain carries TRBV6-5 and TRBJ2-3; 7 nucleotides match TRBD2. This CDR3 comprises 13 residues. The V and J ends lost 8 bases and 4 bases, in that order; junction bases with no gene match: 6. Per germline, CDR1 MNHEY and CDR2 SVGAGI. CDR3 protein: CASCGSVSDTQYF. The DNA of the CDR3 is TGTGCCAGCTGCGGGAGTGTCTCAGATACGCAGTATTTT.

J is TRBJ1-4 and V is TRBV5-1; D gene uncertain. The CDR3 has 15 amino acids. Looked up from germline, CDR1 is SGHRS and CDR2 is YFSETQ. Deletions cut 0 bases from V and 3 bases from J, with 9 bases between. The CDR3 DNA is TGCGCCAGCAGCTTGGGGGCAGCCTCTAATGAAAAACTGTTTTTT. This codes for CASSLGAASNEKLFF.

V is TRBV10-3 and J is TRBJ1-3; D gene uncertain. Trimming removed 7 bases at V and 0 bases at J, with 7 bases between. The V gene's germline CDR1 is ENHRY and CDR2 SYGVKD. CDR3 length equals 13 residues. In DNA form, the CDR3 reads TGTGCCATCACCCCCGACTCTGGAAACACCATATATTTT. It codes for CAITPDSGNTIYF.

J is TRBJ2-1 and V is TRBV11-2; D remains ambiguous. Germline V CDR1 and CDR2: SGHAT, FQNNGV. The CDR3 has 11 residues. V lost 3 bases to trimming and J lost 7 bases, with 4 bases between them. This CDR3 is CASSFPNEQFF. The CDR3 DNA sequence: TGTGCCAGCAGCTTCCCGAATGAGCAGTTCTTC.

The genes are TRBV15 and TRBJ2-7; TRBD1 aligns across 8 bases. V shed 0 bases, J shed 6 bases, and the junction held 4 bases outside the gene matches. This CDR3 comprises 14 residues. Per the germline V gene, CDR1 is LNHNV and CDR2 is YYDKDF (reference sequence). CDR3 loop: CATSRDGQGVEQYV. The CDR3 bases are TGTGCCACCAGCAGAGATGGACAGGGCGTCGAGCAGTACGTC.

This clone was seen a few times. V gene TRBV7-8 combines with J gene TRBJ1-2, with D unresolved. The germline gives CDR1 SGHVS, CDR2 FQNEAQ. The CDR3 has 15 residues. Trimming stripped 3 bases from V and 4 bases from J, with 15 bases between. This CDR3 reads CASSFRSFSSYGYTF. The CDR3 bases are TGTGCCAGCAGCTTTCGGTCTTTCTCATCCTATGGCTACACCTTC.

The chain recombines TRBV6-6 with TRBJ2-1; 12 bases are a match to TRBD2. The length of the CDR3 is 14 residues. CDR1 is MNHNY and CDR2 is SVGAGI in the germline V gene (reference sequence). V lost 6 bases and J lost 5; bases outside the gene matches: 2. CDR3 loop: CASRRLAGDNEQFF. The CDR3 nucleotides are TGTGCCAGCAGGCGACTAGCGGGGGACAATGAGCAGTTCTTC.

The chain uses TRBV11-1 and TRBJ1-2; D is perhaps TRBD1 (5 bases). This CDR3 is 18 amino acids long. Trimming took off 0 bases at V and 3 bases at J, with 20 bases between the two ends. Germline CDR1 SGHAT, CDR2 FQDESV (reference sequence). CDR3 amino acids: CASSLAHLLLTEDYGYTF. The CDR3 DNA reads as TGTGCCAGCAGCTTAGCGCATCTTTTGCTGACAGAGGACTATGGCTACACCTTC. Combining the CDR3 with reference TRBV11-1 and TRBJ1-2 gives the whole variable domain EAEVAQSPRYKITEKSQAVAFWCDPISGHATLYWYRQILGQGPELLVQFQDESVVDDSQLPKDRFSAERLKGVDSTLKIQPAELGDSAMYLCASSLAHLLLTEDYGYTFGSGTRLTVV.

The chain is built from TRBV6-2 or TRBV6-3 and TRBJ2-3; 9 nucleotides match TRBD1. Germline V gives CDR1 MNHEY, CDR2 SVGEGT. J was trimmed by 1 base and V by 2 bases; bases with no gene match: 7. The CDR3 is 17 amino acids. The CDR3 bases are TGTGCCAGCAGTTACCCCCTCGGGACAGGGCGCACAGATACGCAGTATTTT. Its translation is CASSYPLGTGRTDTQYF.